The 27 T cell receptor beta chains in this list originate from one sample, sequenced in a study of blood T cell repertoires in COVID-19. Sequencing was performed with immunoSEQ multiplex PCR; in TCRdb, only in-frame clones are kept and a portion is missing. This sample yields roughly 170,000 clones, of which approximately 82% are seen a single time; around 18% belongs to the top ten. Sequencing was carried out using PBMCs or T cells enriched from blood (not recorded which). The receptor source for this set is a man in his fifties or sixties who had recovered from COVID-19.

The V and J genes are TRBV14 and TRBJ2-2, with no clear D. V lost 5 bases and J lost 6, with 10 bases in between. Germline V CDR1 and CDR2: SGHDN, FVKESK. CDR3 length equals 13 residues. CDR3 nucleotide sequence: TGTGCCAGCAGCGCCGTCGGTTCCGGGGAGCTGTTTTTT. Encoded protein: CASSAVGSGELFF.

The chain is built from TRBV6-5 and TRBJ2-5, with D possibly TRBD2 on 6 matching bases. CDR3 length: 13 residues. Germline CDR1 reads MNHEY; CDR2 reads SVGAGI. The ends were cut back, 7 bases at V and 2 bases at J, with 11 bases in the middle. The CDR3: CASKSGGQETQYF. The CDR3 DNA sequence: TGTGCCAGCAAGAGTGGGGGGCAAGAGACCCAGTACTTC.

V usage is TRBV7-3 and J usage is TRBJ1-3, with D uncertain. Germline V CDR1 and CDR2: SGHTA, FQGTGA. The CDR3 consists of 13 residues. V lost 2 bases and J 3 bases, leaving 5 bases between the germline ends. The CDR3 reads CASSLGHGNTIYF. For the CDR3, the DNA is TGTGCCAGCAGCTTAGGGCATGGAAACACCATATATTTT.

The chain joins TRBV5-1 to TRBJ2-5, with 10 bases identical to TRBD2. The germline V gene has CDR1 SGHRS and CDR2 YFSETQ. Trimming cost V 5 bases and J 5 bases; bases outside gene matches: 9. The CDR3 contains 15 residues. CDR3 region: CASSSGLAVRETQYF. The CDR3 nucleotides read TGCGCCAGCAGTTCCGGACTAGCGGTGCGGGAGACCCAGTACTTC.

The chain couples TRBV7-2 to TRBJ2-1; the match to TRBD2 covers 10 bases. CDR3 size: 14 residues. The germline CDR1 and CDR2 sequences are SGHTA and FQGNSA. V shed 7 bases, J shed 7 bases, and the junction held 7 bases outside the gene matches. For the CDR3, the DNA is TGTGCCAGCACCAGCGGGAGGGCAAAAAATGAGCAGTTCTTC. Translated: CASTSGRAKNEQFF.

The V call is TRBV9, the J call TRBJ1-1; D is undetermined. V was clipped by 0 bases and J by 1 base, with 7 bases between them. Per germline, CDR1 SGDLS and CDR2 YYNGEE. This CDR3 is 14 amino acids long. This chain's CDR3 is CASSVGAGNTEAFF. Here the CDR3 DNA reads TGTGCCAGCAGCGTAGGGGCAGGGAACACTGAAGCTTTCTTT.

This clone was observed a single time. This chain links TRBV5-1 with TRBJ2-5; D possibly corresponds to TRBD1 (6 bases). Germline V gene lookup returns CDR1 SGHRS and CDR2 YFSETQ. The CDR3 contains 14 residues. V was cut by 0 bases and J by 3 bases, with 9 bases left in between. CDR3 bases: TGCGCCAGCAGCTTGGACAGGGTAGAAGAGACCCAGTACTTC. Encoded protein: CASSLDRVEETQYF.

About this clone itself: Other nucleotide sequences in the sample specify the same CDR3. The chain couples TRBV18 to TRBJ2-2, with D perhaps TRBD2 (6 bases). Trimming pared 3 bases from V and 1 base from J, leaving 9 bases between. Germline values: CDR1 KGHSH, CDR2 LQKENI. This CDR3 is 15 amino acids long. This CDR3 is CASSPVAENTGELFF. CDR3 DNA: TGTGCCAGCTCACCGGTAGCGGAGAACACCGGGGAGCTGTTTTTT.

The chain couples TRBV19 to TRBJ2-3; D possibly corresponds to TRBD1 (6 bases). There are 15 residues in the CDR3. V was pared by 3 bases and J by 3 bases, with 13 bases between. Germline CDR1 is LNHDA and CDR2 is SQIVND (reference sequence). CDR3 amino acids: CASSMRPGETDTQYF. Here the CDR3 DNA reads TGTGCCAGTAGTATGCGGCCAGGGGAAACAGATACGCAGTATTTT.

V gene TRBV5-4 combines with J gene TRBJ2-1, with D maybe TRBD1 (5 bases). Germline V gene sequence: CDR1 SGHNT, CDR2 YYREEE (reference sequence). The V and J ends lost 10 bases and 8 bases respectively, with 19 bases between them. CDR3 length: 13 amino acids. CDR3 region: CAGGHVGQDEQFF. The CDR3 bases are TGTGCCGGTGGGCACGTGGGGCAGGATGAGCAGTTCTTC.

The rearrangement uses TRBV19 and TRBJ2-1; a weak D match, TRBD2 (5 bases). Trimming took 8 bases from V and 0 from J, leaving 11 bases between them. Looked up from germline, CDR1 is LNHDA and CDR2 is SQIVND (reference sequence). CDR3 length: 14 amino acids. CDR3 sequence reads: CASYGRGSYNEQFF. The CDR3 nucleotides are TGTGCCAGTTACGGACGGGGCTCCTACAATGAGCAGTTCTTC.

The chain joins TRBV9 to TRBJ1-4, with 9 bases aligning to TRBD1. The CDR3 length is 15 residues. Germline CDR1 is SGDLS and CDR2 is YYNGEE. Trimming cost V 3 bases and J 8 bases; bases outside gene matches: 8. The CDR3 DNA reads TGTGCCAGCAGCGCTCGGACAGGGGCAGGCGAAAAACTGTTTTTT. This encodes CASSARTGAGEKLFF.

The chain joins TRBV29-1 to TRBJ2-6; 13 positions match TRBD2. Germline CDR1 reads SQVTM; CDR2 reads ANQGSEA. The junction had 4 bases not matched to a gene; V was cut back by 6 bases and J by 2 bases. CDR3 length: 16 residues. CDR3 residues: CSVGLAGVAGANVLTF. Written as DNA, the CDR3 is TGCAGCGTAGGACTAGCGGGAGTCGCTGGGGCCAACGTCCTGACTTTC.

The sample holds one count of this clone. The J gene is TRBJ1-2, the V gene TRBV5-1; D might be TRBD1 (5 bases). CDR1 and CDR2 (germline): SGHRS, YFSETQ. This CDR3 spans 13 amino acids. The V gene lost 0 bases and the J gene lost 8 bases, with 11 bases spanning the gap. CDR3 in amino acids: CASSLERGGGYTF. The CDR3 DNA reads as TGCGCCAGCAGCTTGGAGAGGGGAGGCGGCTACACCTTC.

The genes are TRBV6-5 and TRBJ2-7; D is undetermined. CDR1 is MNHEY, CDR2 SVGAGI, per germline. The CDR3 is 15 residues long. V was clipped by 6 bases and J by 0 bases, with 15 bases between them. The CDR3 region has the DNA TGTGCCAGCAGAACTATCGGAATTCGCTCCTACGAGCAGTACTTC. This translates into CASRTIGIRSYEQYF.

V and J are TRBV2 and TRBJ2-7; the match to TRBD2 covers 8 bases. Losses at the gene ends were 6 bases for V and 5 bases for J; bases not matched to a gene: 6. Germline V gene data show CDR1 as SNHLY and CDR2 as FYNNEI. This CDR3 is built from 13 residues. The CDR3 reads CASRDSGIHEQYF. The CDR3 nucleotides read TGTGCCAGCAGGGATAGCGGGATCCACGAGCAGTACTTC.

This clone was seen only once. The rearrangement links TRBV5-4 to TRBJ2-5, with D tentatively TRBD2 (6 bases). This CDR3 is 14 amino acids long. Trimming removed 3 bases at V and 5 bases at J, with 14 bases between. Germline CDR1 SGHNT, CDR2 YYREEE (reference sequence). The CDR3 loop reads CASSSPGVRETQYF. In DNA form, the CDR3 reads TGTGCCAGCAGCTCCCCGGGGGTGCGGGAGACCCAGTACTTC.

This clone was seen repeatedly, ten times or more. The chain uses TRBV6-4 and TRBJ2-1, with 9 bases fitting TRBD2. The germline CDR1 and CDR2 sequences are MRHNA and SNTAGT. Losses at the gene ends were 2 bases for V and 4 bases for J; bases not matched to a gene: 3. The CDR3 consists of 15 residues. The CDR3 DNA sequence: TGTGCCAGCAGTGACCGGGCGGGGGGGTACAATGAGCAGTTCTTC. This sequence encodes CASSDRAGGYNEQFF.

The V gene is TRBV7-9, the J gene TRBJ1-6, with a tentative D call TRBD1 (6 bases). Trimming took 3 bases from V and 9 from J, leaving 12 bases between them. Germline values: CDR1 SEHNR, CDR2 FQNEAQ (reference sequence). The CDR3 extends over 14 amino acids. The CDR3 is CASSFGGGGSPLHF. The CDR3 DNA reads TGTGCCAGCAGCTTTGGGGGAGGGGGTTCACCCCTCCACTTT. Together with reference TRBV7-9 and TRBJ1-6, the CDR3 gives the full variable domain: DTGVSQNPRHKITKRGQNVTFRCDPISEHNRLYWYRQTLGQGPEFLTYFQNEAQLEKSRLLSDRFSAERPKGSFSTLEIQRTEQGDSAMYLCASSFGGGGSPLHFGNGTRLTVT.

The chain joins TRBV2 to TRBJ2-2, with 7 bases aligning to TRBD1. The V and J ends lost 7 bases and 0 bases, in that order; junction bases with no gene match: 26. The CDR3 totals 22 residues. Germline assignment: CDR1 SNHLY and CDR2 FYNNEI. The CDR3: CASTPNYPTGADRTANTGELFF. The DNA for the CDR3 is TGTGCCAGCACCCCTAACTATCCCACAGGGGCGGACAGGACCGCGAACACCGGGGAGCTGTTTTTT.

The chain links TRBV12-3 or TRBV12-4 to TRBJ2-3, with 8 bases matching TRBD2. Losses at the gene ends were 5 bases for V and 10 bases for J; bases not matched to a gene: 8. This CDR3 region has 13 residues. The CDR3: CASSKAGAVSQYF. CDR3 DNA: TGTGCCAGCAGTAAAGCGGGAGCGGTATCGCAGTATTTT.

V usage is TRBV4-2 and J usage is TRBJ2-5, with 8 positions matching TRBD1. After removal of 4 bases from V and 3 bases from J, the junction contained 10 bases not matched to a gene. Germline values: CDR1 LGHNA, CDR2 YNFKEQ. CDR3 length: 16 residues. CDR3 nucleotide sequence: TGTGCCAGCAGCCTAGCAGACAGGGGTACTGAAGAGACCCAGTACTTC. It is translated as CASSLADRGTEETQYF.

The V and J genes are TRBV11-2 and TRBJ2-7; TRBD2 aligns across 10 bases. Germline V gene sequence: CDR1 SGHAT, CDR2 FQNNGV. The CDR3 has 16 residues. The V segment lost 1 base and the J segment 1 base; nucleotides outside the gene matches: 4. The CDR3: CASSLAASGRSYEQYF. The DNA for the CDR3 is TGTGCCAGCAGCTTAGCGGCTAGCGGGAGATCCTACGAGCAGTACTTC.

This chain uses TRBV28 with TRBJ1-5; a possible D gene is TRBD1 (5 bases). This CDR3 is built from 15 residues. CDR1 and CDR2 from the germline V gene are MDHEN and SYDVKM. V was pared by 7 bases and J by 4 bases, with 17 bases between. The CDR3: CASTIYLQGNQPQHF. CDR3 in DNA: TGTGCCAGCACCATTTATCTCCAGGGAAATCAGCCCCAGCATTTT. Using reference TRBV28 and TRBJ1-5 for the parts outside the CDR3, the full variable domain is DVKVTQSSRYLVKRTGEKVFLECVQDMDHENMFWYRQDPGLGLRLIYFSYDVKMKEKGDIPEGYSVSREKKERFSLILESASTNQTSMYLCASTIYLQGNQPQHFGDGTRLSIL.

The chain employs TRBV7-2 and TRBJ1-6; possible D gene TRBD1, 5 bases. This CDR3 spans 16 amino acids. Germline V gene lookup returns CDR1 SGHTA and CDR2 FQGNSA. The V end was cut by 1 base, the J end by 5 bases, with 12 bases between. The CDR3 spells CASSLGGGFDNSPLHF. As DNA, the CDR3 is TGTGCCAGCAGCTTAGGGGGGGGGTTCGATAATTCACCCCTCCACTTT.

The chain recombines TRBV14 with TRBJ2-1, with D perhaps TRBD2 (7 bases). Deletions cut 4 bases from V and 0 bases from J, with 16 bases between. Germline CDR1 and CDR2: SGHDN and FVKESK. The CDR3 covers 17 residues. CDR3 sequence (DNA): TGTGCCAGCAGCCGTACCGGGGGCGGGAGCTCCTACAATGAGCAGTTCTTC. Translating gives CASSRTGGGSSYNEQFF.

This sequence joins TRBV5-6 and TRBJ2-5; 9 nucleotides agree with TRBD2. Germline values: CDR1 SGHDT, CDR2 YYEEEE. V trimming: 1 base; J trimming: 4 bases; junction bases outside the gene matches: 8. The CDR3 contains 16 residues. Here the CDR3 reads CASSLYLAGRGETQYF. The DNA of the CDR3 is TGTGCCAGCAGCTTGTACCTAGCGGGAAGGGGAGAGACCCAGTACTTC.